One sample yielded the 22 T cell receptor beta chains listed below, sequenced in a study of shared clonotypes between healthy human individuals (TCRdb year 2020). The library was built by means of the immunoSEQ multiplex PCR assay. TCRdb holds this immuneACCESS table with in-frame rearrangements only. Some clones are missing; in checked studies, unresolved V genes explain under half, and the rest has no known cause. Across this sample there are about 510,000 clones, with over 60% seen only once. The ten top clones hold roughly an eighth of the sample. The sample was PBMCs. The receptors stem from a woman aged 40 to 50 in good health. Some clones in this sample may be carry-over from other donors' samples.

As concerns this clone: The sample holds other DNA sequences that translate to the same CDR3. The J gene is TRBJ2-5, the V gene TRBV18; D is perhaps TRBD2 (6 bases). CDR1 and CDR2 from the germline V gene are KGHSH and LQKENI. This CDR3 is 13 amino acids long. The ends were cut back, 1 base at V and 5 bases at J, with 8 bases in the middle. CDR3: CASSPRGGETQYF. The CDR3 DNA follows: TGTGCCAGCTCACCACGTGGAGGGGAGACCCAGTACTTC.

V and J are TRBV2 and TRBJ2-2, with TRBD2 matching over 7 bases. V lost 3 bases and J lost 5; bases outside the gene matches: 6. This CDR3 is 15 amino acids long. CDR1 is SNHLY and CDR2 is FYNNEI in the germline V gene. Here the CDR3 reads CASSDFAGETGELFF. The CDR3 nucleotides are TGTGCCAGCAGTGATTTTGCGGGAGAGACCGGGGAGCTGTTTTTT. Together with reference TRBV2 and TRBJ2-2, the CDR3 gives the full variable domain: EPEVTQTPSHQVTQMGQEVILRCVPISNHLYFYWYRQILGQKVEFLVSFYNNEISEKSEIFDDQFSVERPDGSNFTLKIRSTKLEDSAMYFCASSDFAGETGELFFGEGSRLTVL.

This clone appeared a single time. The chain recombines TRBV4-3 with TRBJ1-2, with 7 positions matching TRBD1. The germline CDR1 and CDR2 sequences are LGHNA and YSLEER. The junction had 14 bases not matched to a gene; V was cut back by 1 base and J by 3 bases. This CDR3 contains 18 residues. CDR3 region: CASSQAPTGMGRDYGYTF. The CDR3 region has the DNA TGCGCCAGCAGCCAAGCCCCGACAGGGATGGGTCGAGACTATGGCTACACCTTC.

This clone was seen a single time. The CDR3 DNA reads as TGTGCCAGCAGAAAGAGGTCTAGCGGATACCAAGAGACCCAGTACTTC. It translates to CASRKRSSGYQETQYF. The V gene is TRBV28, the J gene TRBJ2-5; 7 bases map to TRBD2. Germline V gene lookup returns CDR1 MDHEN and CDR2 SYDVKM. V lost 6 bases, J lost 0 bases, and 10 bases stayed unmatched. The CDR3 sequence is 16 residues long.

The chain combines TRBV6-5 with TRBJ2-1; D gene unclear. This CDR3 is 11 amino acids long. Germline CDR1 reads MNHEY; CDR2 reads SVGAGI. Trimming removed 0 bases at V and 9 bases at J, with 3 bases between. The CDR3 nucleotides read TGTGCCAGCAGTTACTCGAGTGAGCAGTTCTTC. Protein product: CASSYSSEQFF.

V and J are TRBV28 and TRBJ2-3; unclear D gene. The CDR3 sequence is 13 residues long. Germline V gene sequence: CDR1 MDHEN, CDR2 SYDVKM. V lost 7 bases, J lost 0 bases, and 8 bases lay in between. The CDR3 DNA follows: TGTGCCAGCATCCCTACGAGCACAGATACGCAGTATTTT. Encoded protein: CASIPTSTDTQYF. Filled out from reference TRBV28 and TRBJ2-3, the complete variable domain reads DVKVTQSSRYLVKRTGEKVFLECVQDMDHENMFWYRQDPGLGLRLIYFSYDVKMKEKGDIPEGYSVSREKKERFSLILESASTNQTSMYLCASIPTSTDTQYFGPGTRLTVL.

The V call is TRBV7-3, the J call TRBJ1-2, with D possibly TRBD1 on 6 matching bases. Per germline, CDR1 SGHTA and CDR2 FQGTGA. The CDR3 runs 13 residues. The V end lost 5 bases, the J end lost 8 bases, and 15 bases lay between the germline ends. In nucleotides, the CDR3 is TGTGCCAGCAGCCCCTTGGGGGCCCGGGGCTACACCTTC. Its protein product is CASSPLGARGYTF.

This rearrangement joins TRBV29-1 to TRBJ2-5, with D tentatively TRBD2 (5 bases). Gene TRBJ2-7 matches the end of the DNA better, so the J call may be wrong. Germline V gene sequence: CDR1 SQVTM, CDR2 ANQGSEA. This CDR3 comprises 14 residues. CDR3 nucleotide sequence: TGCAGCGTTGTGGGCGGGCCCTCTCCCTACGAGCAGTACTTC. Amino acid sequence: CSVVGGPSPYEQYF.

This clone was recorded only once. V gene TRBV27 combines with J gene TRBJ2-3; 7 nucleotides align to TRBD2. Germline CDR1 is MNHEY and CDR2 is SMNVEV (reference sequence). The length of the CDR3 is 17 residues. With 5 bases clipped from V and 3 bases from J, the junction kept 14 bases outside the gene matches. DNA of the CDR3: TGTGCCAGCAGTCCACGGGGGGTGGGGGGATCGACAGATACGCAGTATTTT. This codes for CASSPRGVGGSTDTQYF.

The chain recombines TRBV20-1 with TRBJ2-5; 7 nucleotides line up with TRBD1. The J call may be mistaken, given a closer DNA end match to TRBJ2-7. CDR3 size: 11 residues. Germline V CDR1 and CDR2: DFQATT, SNEGSKA (reference sequence). The CDR3 protein is CSGTGSYEQYF. CDR3 coding DNA: TGCAGTGGGACAGGCTCCTACGAGCAGTACTTC.

The V gene is TRBV5-1, the J gene TRBJ2-5; D is ambiguous. The J call may be mistaken, given a closer DNA end match to TRBJ2-7. The CDR3 has 13 residues. Germline values: CDR1 SGHRS, CDR2 YFSETQ. CDR3 amino acids: CASSLYPSYEQYF. The CDR3 DNA is TGCGCCAGCAGCTTGTACCCGTCCTACGAGCAGTACTTC.

The chain couples TRBV11-2 to TRBJ2-7, with D perhaps matching TRBD2 (5 bases). The CDR3 length is 13 residues. Per germline, CDR1 SGHAT and CDR2 FQNNGV. Trimming took 9 bases from V and 0 from J, leaving 12 bases between them. CDR3 loop: CASRPGNSYEQYF. DNA of the CDR3: TGTGCCAGTAGACCCGGGAACTCCTACGAGCAGTACTTC.

This chain links TRBV6-5 with TRBJ1-4; D remains unclear. Trimming cost V 2 bases and J 5 bases, with 15 bases left between them. The CDR3 has 16 residues. Germline V gene lookup returns CDR1 MNHEY and CDR2 SVGAGI. This chain's CDR3 is CASSYRTGRGNEKLFF. DNA of the CDR3: TGTGCCAGCAGTTACCGGACCGGGCGGGGAAATGAAAAACTGTTTTTT.

Worth noting for this clone: This clone may be a read error of a much larger clone one base away. The chain is built from TRBV29-1 and TRBJ2-3, with D perhaps matching TRBD1 (6 bases). Looked up from germline, CDR1 is SQVTM and CDR2 is ANQGSEA. V was pared by 7 bases and J by 3 bases, with 20 bases between. This CDR3 has 15 amino acids. CDR3 in amino acids: CSATDSKGKTDTQYF. The CDR3 DNA sequence: TGCAGCGCCACGGACAGTAAGGGTAAGACAGATACGCAGTATTTT.

This clone showed up just once. This chain connects TRBV5-1 to TRBJ1-1, with a possible D match to TRBD1 (6 bases). CDR3 length: 13 residues. Germline values: CDR1 SGHRS, CDR2 YFSETQ. V was shortened by 7 bases and J by 4 bases, with 14 bases between the two germline ends. The CDR3 DNA is TGCGCCAGCGGATCAAACAGGGCCACTGAAGCTTTCTTT. Its protein product is CASGSNRATEAFF.

CDR3 DNA sequence: TGTGCCAGCTCCTCGAGGGGTCGTAATGAGCAGTTCTTC. Translated: CASSSRGRNEQFF. The chain employs TRBV18 and TRBJ2-1, with D perhaps matching TRBD1 or TRBD2 (5 bases each). This CDR3 comprises 13 residues. Per the germline V gene, CDR1 is KGHSH and CDR2 is LQKENI. Between the trimmed V and J ends, which lost 6 bases and 7 bases, there was a span of 13 bases.

The sample holds one count of this clone. This chain joins TRBV19 and TRBJ2-1, with D possibly matching TRBD1 (6 bases). Germline V gene lookup returns CDR1 LNHDA and CDR2 SQIVND (reference sequence). The CDR3 runs to 12 residues. V lost 6 bases to trimming and J lost 10 bases, with 13 bases between them. The CDR3 sequence: CASSSQGIEQFF. In nucleotides, the CDR3 is TGTGCCAGTAGCAGTCAGGGGATAGAGCAGTTCTTC.

The V call is TRBV11-2, the J call TRBJ2-6; a possible D gene is TRBD2 (5 bases). From germline, CDR1 is SGHAT and CDR2 FQNNGV. The CDR3 totals 15 residues. With 2 bases removed from V and 4 bases from J, the gap between germline ends came to 9 bases. CDR3: CASSLWESGANVLTF. CDR3 nucleotides: TGTGCCAGCAGCTTATGGGAGTCGGGGGCCAACGTCCTGACTTTC.

The rearrangement uses TRBV4-2 and TRBJ2-3; D may be TRBD1 (5 bases). CDR1 and CDR2 (germline): LGHNA, YNFKEQ. Between the trimmed V and J ends, which lost 3 bases and 2 bases, there was a span of 15 bases. The CDR3 is 16 amino acids. The CDR3, as DNA: TGTGCCAGCAGCCAGCAAACAGGTTTCCACACAGATACGCAGTATTTT. This encodes CASSQQTGFHTDTQYF.

This clone appeared once. J is TRBJ2-1 and V is TRBV27, with D possibly being TRBD2 (6 bases). The CDR3 has 17 amino acids. Per germline, CDR1 MNHEY and CDR2 SMNVEV (reference sequence). Trimming removed 5 bases at V and 6 bases at J, with 23 bases between. Here the CDR3 DNA reads TGTGCCAGCAGTCCATTGACTAGTTACCTTGGCGGCAATGAGCAGTTCTTC. Translated, it gives CASSPLTSYLGGNEQFF.

The chain has TRBV28 and TRBJ2-5, with a weak D call TRBD2 (6 bases). This CDR3 region has 14 residues. Trimming stripped 4 bases from V and 3 bases from J, with 12 bases between. Germline V gives CDR1 MDHEN, CDR2 SYDVKM. The CDR3 region has the DNA TGTGCCAGCAGTTCCAATCCTAGCGAAGAGACCCAGTACTTC. Residues: CASSSNPSEETQYF.

The chain combines TRBV4-1 with TRBJ2-7; 7 nucleotides align to TRBD1. Germline trimming cut 4 bases from V and 4 bases from J; bases unmatched to any gene: 10. The CDR3 spans 15 residues. Germline CDR1 is MGHRA and CDR2 is YSYEKL. The CDR3 reads CASSRDGTVLYEQYF. CDR3 nucleotide sequence: TGCGCCAGCAGCCGTGACGGGACAGTTCTTTACGAGCAGTACTTC.